Following are 6 T cell receptor beta chains from one sample sequenced in a study of human T cells and chemical hapten exposure. Described time point: patch test 3, about 24 weeks after DPC sensitization. Treatment of the sample: therapeutic diphenylcyclopropenone sensitization with weekly scalp DPC. In TCRdb, the RACE reads were re-called with MiXCR into one record per CDR3 protein. The sample carries tens of thousands of distinct CDR3 sequences, 11% recorded once. Source: whole blood, taken in connection with sensitization to the hapten diphenylcyclopropenone (DPC). The receptors were gathered from a woman between 45 and 60 years old with alopecia areata. Some clones in this sample may be carry-over from other donors' samples.

This clonotype was detected once. This clone may be a read error of a much larger clone one base away. This chain joins TRBV4-2 and TRBJ1-1; no definite D call. This CDR3 has 15 residues. Trimming pared 0 bases from V and 6 bases from J, leaving 14 bases between. CDR1 is LGHNA, CDR2 YNFKEQ, per germline. The CDR3 DNA reads TGTGCCAGCAGCCAAGAGGCTGGGTCCAACGCTGAAGCTTTCTTT. This translates into CASSQEAGSNAEAFF.

The V and J genes are TRBV19 and TRBJ2-1, with 10 bases that match TRBD2. Germline V gives CDR1 LNHDA, CDR2 SQIVND (reference sequence). Trimming removed 6 bases from V and 5 bases from J; junction bases left unmatched: 10. The CDR3 consists of 16 residues. The CDR3 reads CASRTLAGTTNNEQFF. The CDR3 DNA sequence: TGTGCCAGTAGAACACTAGCGGGGACTACAAACAATGAGCAGTTCTTC.

The chain has TRBV28 and TRBJ1-2, with a weak D call TRBD1 (6 bases). The CDR3 has 14 amino acids. The germline CDR1 and CDR2 sequences are MDHEN and SYDVKM. The germline V and J ends were trimmed by 6 bases and 4 bases, with 15 bases remaining between them. The DNA of the CDR3 is TGTGCCAGCAGCCTAAGGGGGGGCCCCTATGGCTACACCTTC. Translating gives CASSLRGGPYGYTF.

In its sample, this clonotype was seen many times. The J gene is TRBJ2-1, the V gene TRBV10-3, with 14 bases fitting TRBD2. Per germline, CDR1 ENHRY and CDR2 SYGVKD. The CDR3 is made up of 16 amino acids. The J segment lost 8 bases and the V segment lost 8 bases, leaving 11 bases of the junction unmatched. The CDR3 DNA reads TGTGCCATCTCACCAGCGGGACTAGCGGGGGCCTATGAGCAGTTCTTC. This encodes CAISPAGLAGAYEQFF.

This clonotype was recorded many times. The V and J genes are TRBV23-1 and TRBJ2-2; tentative D call: TRBD2 (5 bases). TRBV23-1 is an ORF for which the function is uncertain. The V end was cut by 5 bases, the J end by 2 bases, with 18 bases between. The CDR3 runs 17 residues. The CDR3 DNA follows: TGCGCCAGCAGTTCCGACACGGGGTCCCCAAACACCGGGGAGCTGTTTTTT. Its protein is CASSSDTGSPNTGELFF.

This clonotype was counted only a few times. The rearrangement uses TRBV6-5 and TRBJ1-1; D may be TRBD1 (6 bases). Trimming left V 7 bases short and J 1 base short, with 16 bases between. CDR1 and CDR2 (germline): MNHEY, SVGAGI. There are 15 residues in the CDR3. DNA of the CDR3: TGTGCCAGCACCCCTCCGGGCAGGGGGAACACTGAAGCTTTCTTT. It codes for CASTPPGRGNTEAFF.